This T cell receptor beta chain is from a study of cytomegalovirus exposure and HLA in healthy donors. Study-wide background: About 80 million unique TCRs from HLA-typed donors were held in an early data release.

60 Vbeta and 13 Jbeta primers were used in PCR. Assay: immunoSEQ multiplex PCR; the TCRdb copy retains only in-frame clones and omits some. This sample yields roughly 170,000 clones, of which 65% to 80% are seen a single time; approximately 1.6% belongs to the top ten. The CDR3 has 14 amino acids. V was cut by 4 bases and J by 5 bases, with 13 bases left in between. Germline CDR1 ENHRY, CDR2 SYGVKD. The source is a woman aged 30 to 39 in good health and CMV-seronegative. Sequencing was performed on PBMCs. The chain joins TRBV10-3 to TRBJ2-3, with D possibly matching TRBD2 (6 bases). CDR3 protein: CAISGLGGGDTQYF. The CDR3 DNA follows: TGTGCCATCAGTGGGTTGGGGGGAGGAGATACGCAGTATTTT.